These T cell receptor beta chains were read from a single sample in a study of Graves' ophthalmopathy and Graves' hyperthyroidism. TCRdb re-derived calls from the multiplex PCR reads in MiXCR, one entry per CDR3 protein. The profile covers some 1.1 million distinct CDR3 sequences, with 35% to 40% appearing a single time and 11% taken by the ten largest. Input material: peripheral blood or thyroid tissue (not recorded which). The receptors were sampled from an adult man with Graves' hyperthyroidism. CDR3s include the opening cysteine and the closing phenylalanine or tryptophan. A D gene is named only where the DNA matches it firmly. Where a row states a size, it is once, few, many or the class of an expanded clone; other rows omit it.

j_call clone_size v_call cdr3_length d_call cdr3_aa cdr3_nt
TRBJ2-7 few TRBV5-1 15 - CASSFRAADDYEQYF TGCGCCAGCAGTTTTCGAGCGGCAGACGATTACGAGCAGTACTTC
TRBJ2-6 - TRBV3-1 18 TRBD1 CASSQVWTGGSGANVLTF TGTGCCAGCAGCCAAGTTTGGACAGGGGGTTCCGGGGCCAACGTCCTGACTTTC
TRBJ2-7 many TRBV29-1 12 - CSVDEGTYEQYF TGCAGCGTTGACGAGGGTACCTACGAGCAGTACTTC
TRBJ1-5 - TRBV7-9 16 - CASSLGGQGPSQPQHF TGTGCCAGCAGCTTAGGGGGGCAGGGTCCCAGTCAGCCCCAGCATTTT
TRBJ1-5 few TRBV2 11 - CASVNRASQHF TGTGCCAGCGTGAACAGGGCGTCCCAGCATTTT
TRBJ1-1 many TRBV12-3/TRBV12-4 14 - CASSLRNANTEAFF TGTGCCAGCAGTTTACGGAACGCGAACACTGAAGCTTTCTTT
TRBJ2-2 few TRBV4-1 16 - CASSQAHRAHTGELFF TGCGCCAGCAGCCAAGCACACCGGGCCCACACCGGGGAGCTGTTTTTT
TRBJ1-1 many TRBV2 16 - CASMPLGSGPNTEAFF TGTGCCAGCATGCCCCTTGGGTCCGGGCCGAACACTGAAGCTTTCTTT
TRBJ1-4 many TRBV10-3 13 - CAITEDSWEKLFF TGTGCCATCACCGAGGACAGTTGGGAAAAACTGTTTTTT
TRBJ1-5 - TRBV10-3 13 - CAISRQANQPQHF TGTGCCATCAGTCGACAGGCCAATCAGCCCCAGCATTTT
TRBJ2-5 - TRBV6-4 15 TRBD1 CASSPHRTGQDTQYF TGTGCCAGCAGTCCGCACCGGACAGGCCAAGATACCCAGTACTTC
TRBJ2-7 many TRBV7-2 16 - CASSLVKRLEFSGQYF TGTGCCAGCAGCTTAGTGAAGCGCCTAGAGTTTTCCGGGCAGTACTTC
TRBJ1-5 - TRBV6-5 13 TRBD1 CASRYRGDQPQHF TGTGCCAGCAGATACAGGGGAGATCAGCCCCAGCATTTT
TRBJ2-2 - TRBV4-1 18 - CASSQDARARANTGELFF TGCGCCAGCAGCCAAGATGCTCGGGCCAGAGCGAACACCGGGGAGCTGTTTTTT
TRBJ2-2 few TRBV9 18 TRBD2 CASSAGTSGSSGTGELFF TGTGCCAGCAGCGCCGGGACTAGCGGGAGTTCGGGCACCGGGGAGCTGTTTTTT
TRBJ1-1 many TRBV5-1 16 - CASSWGSGQGHTEAFF TGTGCCAGCAGTTGGGGATCCGGGCAGGGACACACTGAAGCTTTCTTT
TRBJ2-7 many TRBV20-1 13 TRBD2 CSARRLAGYEQYF TGCAGTGCTAGGAGGCTAGCGGGCTACGAGCAGTACTTC
TRBJ2-5 many TRBV20-1 15 - CSASSTRWEQETQYF TGCAGTGCTAGTTCTACGCGGTGGGAACAGGAGACCCAGTACTTC
TRBJ1-3 few TRBV9 14 - CASSVDGIGNTIYF TGTGCCAGCAGCGTAGATGGGATTGGAAACACCATATATTTT
TRBJ1-2 once TRBV9 14 TRBD1 CASGSGGAVYGYTF TGTGCCAGCGGCTCAGGGGGGGCAGTCTATGGCTACACCTTC
TRBJ2-7 many TRBV7-2 14 - CASSLGRGIDEQYF TGTGCCAGCAGCTTAGGTCGAGGGATTGACGAGCAGTACTTC
TRBJ2-7 many TRBV12-3/TRBV12-4 11 - CASSLYHEQYF TGTGCCAGCAGTTTGTATCACGAGCAGTACTTC
TRBJ1-2 - TRBV10-1 15 TRBD1 CASRDPGQESCGYTF TGCGCCAGCAGGGATCCGGGACAGGAGAGTTGTGGCTACACCTTC
TRBJ2-7 many TRBV14 14 TRBD1 CASRTRDRGLEQYF TGTGCCAGCAGGACACGGGACAGGGGGCTTGAGCAGTACTTC
TRBJ2-7 - TRBV5-1 16 TRBD2 CASSRTSGSTSYEQYF TGCGCCAGCAGCCGAACGAGCGGGAGTACGTCCTACGAGCAGTACTTC
TRBJ1-1 - TRBV19 14 TRBD1 CASKATGRATEAFF TGTGCCAGTAAAGCGACAGGGCGGGCCACTGAAGCTTTCTTT
TRBJ1-6 - TRBV9 15 TRBD1 CASSQGGQLNSPLHF TGCGCCAGCAGCCAAGGGGGACAGCTTAATTCACCCCTCCACTTT
TRBJ1-2 - TRBV5-1 16 TRBD1 CASRPTGGGINYGYTF TGTGCCAGCAGACCCACAGGGGGAGGAATTAACTATGGCTACACCTTC
TRBJ1-3 - TRBV7-9 12 - CASSPQGWTIYF TGTGCCAGCAGCCCTCAAGGTTGGACCATATATTTT
TRBJ1-2 many TRBV10-3 14 TRBD1 CASSNRGRDYGYTF TGTGCCAGCAGTAACAGGGGGCGCGACTATGGCTACACCTTC
TRBJ1-1 - TRBV20-1 13 - CSARTWGRESAFF TGCAGTGCTAGAACATGGGGCAGGGAGTCAGCTTTCTTT
TRBJ1-1 - TRBV6-2/TRBV6-3 15 - CASSPGHPRATEAFF TGTGCCAGCAGTCCCGGACACCCCCGTGCTACTGAAGCTTTCTTT
TRBJ2-7 many TRBV19 14 - CASRTTGTESEQYF TGTGCCAGTAGAACCACCGGGACGGAGAGTGAGCAGTACTTC
TRBJ2-3 - TRBV29-1 12 TRBD1 CSDKQGVDTQYF TGCAGCGACAAGCAGGGGGTAGATACGCAGTATTTT
TRBJ1-1 - TRBV15 15 TRBD1 CATSKGQVENTEAFF TGTGCCACCAGCAAGGGACAGGTCGAGAACACTGAAGCTTTCTTT
TRBJ2-5 - TRBV20-1 14 TRBD2 CSAILAGGRETQYF TGCAGTGCCATACTAGCGGGAGGTCGAGAGACCCAGTACTTC
TRBJ2-2 - TRBV19 18 TRBD2 CASSSFELAGGPSGELFF TGTGCCAGTAGTTCGTTCGAACTAGCGGGAGGGCCCTCGGGGGAGCTGTTTTTT
TRBJ2-5 few TRBV4-3 15 TRBD1 CASSLRTGLGETQYF TGCGCCAGCAGCCTCCGGACAGGGTTGGGGGAGACCCAGTACTTC
TRBJ1-1 - TRBV7-9 11 - CATSPHTEAFF TGTGCCACCAGCCCACACACTGAAGCTTTCTTT
TRBJ1-1 few TRBV4-3 15 - CASSQEPGMNTEAFF TGCGCCAGCAGCCAAGAACCAGGGATGAACACTGAAGCTTTCTTT
TRBJ2-7 many TRBV2 14 - CASSNSGVFQGAYF TGTGCCAGCAGCAACTCTGGTGTCTTCCAGGGAGCGTACTTC
TRBJ2-7 many TRBV7-6 16 TRBD2 CASSLETSGRTYEQYF TGTGCCAGCAGCTTAGAGACTAGCGGGAGGACCTACGAGCAGTACTTC
TRBJ2-7 many TRBV2 14 - CASRRRTDSYEQYF TGTGCCAGCAGAAGGCGAACAGACTCCTACGAGCAGTACTTC
TRBJ1-2 many TRBV2 9 - CASSDGYTF TGTGCCAGCAGTGATGGCTACACCTTC
TRBJ1-5 few TRBV4-1 15 - CASSQEIDSNQPQHF TGCGCCAGCAGCCAAGAAATCGATAGCAATCAGCCCCAGCATTTT